One and the same sample provided the 13 T cell receptor beta chains below, sequenced in a study of cytomegalovirus exposure and HLA in healthy donors. The PCR contained 60 Vbeta and 13 Jbeta primers. TCRdb's copy holds only in-frame clones and misses some; the assay was immunoSEQ multiplex PCR. The data hold about 160,000 clones, with 65% to 85% observed a single time. The sequencing input was PBMCs. The source of these receptors is a woman between 35 and 50 years old in good health and CMV-seropositive.

V and J are TRBV19 and TRBJ2-6, with D tentatively TRBD2 (6 bases). V lost 3 bases to trimming and J lost 2 bases, with 8 bases between them. CDR3 size: 15 residues. Germline V gene sequence: CDR1 LNHDA, CDR2 SQIVND (reference sequence). CDR3 loop: CASSIPGAGANVLTF. In nucleotides, the CDR3 is TGTGCCAGTAGTATTCCGGGAGCTGGGGCCAACGTCCTGACTTTC.

The chain uses TRBV19 and TRBJ1-2; TRBD1 aligns across 12 bases. The CDR3 length is 16 residues. The germline V gene encodes CDR1 LNHDA and CDR2 SQIVND (reference sequence). With 6 bases clipped from V and 3 bases from J, the junction kept 8 bases outside the gene matches. In nucleotides, the CDR3 is TGTGCCAGTAGCCCAACCGGGACAGGGGGCCACTATGGCTACACCTTC. Residues: CASSPTGTGGHYGYTF.

The genes are TRBV5-5 and TRBJ1-5, with no clear D. This CDR3 region has 12 residues. Germline V gene sequence: CDR1 SGHKS, CDR2 YYEKEE (reference sequence). V gave up 4 bases and J gave up 3 bases, with 5 bases separating them. DNA for the CDR3: TGTGCCAGCAGCCTCCCCAATCAGCCCCAGCATTTT. Translating gives CASSLPNQPQHF.

CDR3: CASSLDRGLRGSSPLHF. The CDR3 coding sequence is TGTGCCAGCAGCTTGGACAGGGGTTTACGAGGATCTTCACCCCTCCACTTT. J is TRBJ1-6 and V is TRBV5-5; 7 nucleotides agree with TRBD1. V lost 0 bases, J lost 9 bases, and 12 bases stayed unmatched. The CDR3 has 17 amino acids. Germline lookup yields CDR1 SGHKS and CDR2 YYEKEE (reference sequence).

The V call is TRBV11-2, the J call TRBJ2-7; 8 bases agree with TRBD1. V dropped 7 bases and J dropped 4; count of bases not matched to a gene: 12. Germline assignment: CDR1 SGHAT and CDR2 FQNNGV. The CDR3 is 15 amino acids. Here the CDR3 reads CASTGEGQGSYEQYF. CDR3 nucleotide sequence: TGTGCCAGCACGGGAGAAGGACAGGGCTCTTACGAGCAGTACTTC.

This clone was seen only a few times. J is TRBJ2-3 and V is TRBV6-1, with D unresolved. Trimming took 0 bases from V and 8 from J, leaving 9 bases between them. Germline CDR1 and CDR2: MNHNS and SASEGT. CDR3 length: 13 residues. CDR3 sequence (DNA): TGTGCCAGCAGTGAAGCGCGTATTGGTACGCAGTATTTT. It is translated as CASSEARIGTQYF.

J is TRBJ2-1 and V is TRBV10-3; TRBD1 matches at 7 bases. Unmatched junction bases numbered 8, after V lost 6 bases and J lost 6 bases. CDR1 is ENHRY, CDR2 SYGVKD, per germline. The CDR3 runs to 14 residues. Here the CDR3 DNA reads TGTGCCATCAGCGCCTCGGGACAGCCCAATGAGCAGTTCTTC. Residues: CAISASGQPNEQFF.

The chain uses TRBV7-8 and TRBJ2-2; no reliable D call. V lost 3 bases to trimming and J lost 3 bases, with 5 bases between them. The CDR3 is 13 amino acids. From germline, CDR1 is SGHVS and CDR2 FQNEAQ. CDR3 region: CASSFGDTGELFF. The CDR3 bases are TGTGCCAGCAGCTTTGGAGACACCGGGGAGCTGTTTTTT.

V and J are TRBV6-1 and TRBJ2-5, with 7 positions matching TRBD1. The CDR3 sequence is 15 residues long. Trimming at V came to 8 bases and at J to 5 bases, leaving 14 bases not matched to a gene. Germline assignment: CDR1 MNHNS and CDR2 SASEGT. The CDR3 loop reads CASQANRGVPETQYF. CDR3 coding DNA: TGTGCCAGCCAAGCTAACAGGGGAGTTCCGGAGACCCAGTACTTC.

This CDR3 is CASSLSGQSTQPQHF. CDR3 DNA: TGTGCCAGCAGCCTATCCGGACAAAGTACTCAGCCCCAGCATTTT. The chain recombines TRBV7-2 with TRBJ1-5; perhaps TRBD1 as D (5 bases). CDR3 size: 15 residues. In germline, CDR1 is SGHTA, CDR2 FQGNSA. V lost 5 bases and J lost 6, with 17 bases in between.

This chain connects TRBV6-1 to TRBJ1-5, with 7 bases aligning to TRBD1. The germline CDR1 and CDR2 sequences are MNHNS and SASEGT. This CDR3 region has 14 residues. J gave up 7 bases and V 6 bases, and 9 bases lay outside the gene matches. DNA for the CDR3: TGTGCCAGCAGCCTAGAGGGGGCTATCCAGCCCCAGCATTTT. Its translation: CASSLEGAIQPQHF.

Only a few counts were recorded for this clone. The genes are TRBV4-1 and TRBJ1-1, with D unresolved. The CDR3 loop spans 15 amino acids. Germline assignment: CDR1 MGHRA and CDR2 YSYEKL. The V and J ends lost 0 bases and 3 bases respectively, with 11 bases between them. CDR3 loop: CASSQDLHGDTEAFF. As DNA, the CDR3 is TGCGCCAGCAGCCAAGATCTCCACGGAGACACTGAAGCTTTCTTT.

The sample holds one count of this clone. This rearrangement joins TRBV19 to TRBJ2-1; 8 nucleotides match TRBD2. There are 16 residues in the CDR3. Per germline, CDR1 LNHDA and CDR2 SQIVND (reference sequence). V was pared by 6 bases and J by 4 bases, with 11 bases of the junction left unmatched. CDR3 amino acids: CASSPDVPSGYNEQFF. The CDR3 bases are TGTGCCAGTAGCCCAGACGTGCCTAGCGGGTACAATGAGCAGTTCTTC.